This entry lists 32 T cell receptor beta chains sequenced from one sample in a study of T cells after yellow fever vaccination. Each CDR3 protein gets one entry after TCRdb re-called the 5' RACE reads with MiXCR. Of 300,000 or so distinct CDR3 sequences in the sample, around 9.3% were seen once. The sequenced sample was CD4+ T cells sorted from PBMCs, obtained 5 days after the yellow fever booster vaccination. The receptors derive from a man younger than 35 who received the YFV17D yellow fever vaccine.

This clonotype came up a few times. The CDR3 nucleotides read TGTGCCAGCAGCCAGTGGGACAGGGGCCCGGGAAACACCATATATTTT. Translation: CASSQWDRGPGNTIYF. The chain is built from TRBV4-2 and TRBJ1-3; 10 nucleotides line up with TRBD1. CDR3 size: 16 residues. Trimming at V came to 3 bases and at J to 4 bases, leaving 6 bases not matched to a gene. Germline CDR1 is LGHNA and CDR2 is YNFKEQ.

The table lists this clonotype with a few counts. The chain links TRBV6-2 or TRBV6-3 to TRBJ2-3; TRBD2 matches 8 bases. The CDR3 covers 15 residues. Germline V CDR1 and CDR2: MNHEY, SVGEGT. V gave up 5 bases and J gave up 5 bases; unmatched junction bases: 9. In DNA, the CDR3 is TGTGCCAGCAGTCCCCCAGGGCTAGCGGGAGATACGCAGTATTTT. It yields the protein CASSPPGLAGDTQYF.

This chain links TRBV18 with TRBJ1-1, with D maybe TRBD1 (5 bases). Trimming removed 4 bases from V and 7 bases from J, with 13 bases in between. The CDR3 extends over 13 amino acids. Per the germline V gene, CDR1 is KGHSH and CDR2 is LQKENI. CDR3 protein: CASSLEQGVEAFF. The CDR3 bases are TGTGCCAGCTCACTCGAACAAGGGGTTGAAGCTTTCTTT.

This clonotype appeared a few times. CDR3 DNA: TGTGCCAGCAGCCGTAGCGGGGGGGCCGAAGGTGAGCAGTTCTTC. Its translation: CASSRSGGAEGEQFF. The chain couples TRBV3-1 to TRBJ2-1; 11 nucleotides match TRBD2. CDR3 length equals 15 residues. J was trimmed by 9 bases and V by 4 bases; bases with no gene match: 8. CDR1 is LGHDT, CDR2 YNNKEL, per germline (reference sequence).

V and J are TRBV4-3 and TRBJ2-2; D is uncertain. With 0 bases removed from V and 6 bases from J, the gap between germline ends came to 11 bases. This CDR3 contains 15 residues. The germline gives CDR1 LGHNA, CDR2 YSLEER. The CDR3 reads CASSQDRRWAGELFF. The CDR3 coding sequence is TGCGCCAGCAGCCAAGACCGGAGATGGGCCGGGGAGCTGTTTTTT.

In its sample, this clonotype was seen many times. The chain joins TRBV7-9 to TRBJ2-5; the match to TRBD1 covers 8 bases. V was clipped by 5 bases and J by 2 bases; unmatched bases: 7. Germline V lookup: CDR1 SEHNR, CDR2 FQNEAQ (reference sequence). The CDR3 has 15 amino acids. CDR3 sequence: CASSHIHRGQETQYF. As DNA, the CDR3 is TGTGCCAGCAGCCACATACACAGGGGGCAAGAGACCCAGTACTTC.

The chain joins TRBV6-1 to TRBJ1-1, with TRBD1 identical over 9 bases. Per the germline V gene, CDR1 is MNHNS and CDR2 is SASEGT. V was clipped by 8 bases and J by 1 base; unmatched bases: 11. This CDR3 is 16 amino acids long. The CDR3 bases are TGTGCCAGCGGGGACAGGGTGACGTTCGAGAACACTGAAGCTTTCTTT. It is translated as CASGDRVTFENTEAFF.

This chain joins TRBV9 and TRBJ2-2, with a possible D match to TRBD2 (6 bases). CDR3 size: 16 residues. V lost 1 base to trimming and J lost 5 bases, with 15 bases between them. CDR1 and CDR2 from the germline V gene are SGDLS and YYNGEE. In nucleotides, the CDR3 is TGTGCCAGCAGCGTATTCGGCGGGACCTCAACCGGGGAGCTGTTTTTT. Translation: CASSVFGGTSTGELFF.

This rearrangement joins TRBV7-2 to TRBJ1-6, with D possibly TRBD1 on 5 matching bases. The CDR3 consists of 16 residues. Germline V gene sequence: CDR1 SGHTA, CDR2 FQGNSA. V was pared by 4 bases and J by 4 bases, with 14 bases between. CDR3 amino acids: CASSSRQYGYNSPLHF. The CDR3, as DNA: TGTGCCAGCAGCTCGAGACAGTACGGTTATAATTCACCCCTCCACTTT.

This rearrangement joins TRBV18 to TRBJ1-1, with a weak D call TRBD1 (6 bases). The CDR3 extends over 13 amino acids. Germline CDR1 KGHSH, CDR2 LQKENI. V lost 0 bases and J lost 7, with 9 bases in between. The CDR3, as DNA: TGTGCCAGCTCACCACCAAGGGGGTTTGAAGCTTTCTTT. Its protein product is CASSPPRGFEAFF.

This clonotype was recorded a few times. The CDR3 DNA reads as TGTGCCAGCAGCTTTTTTTTTGACGGCACAGATACGCAGTATTTT. Residues: CASSFFFDGTDTQYF. J is TRBJ2-3 and V is TRBV7-2; the D is unclear. The germline V gene has CDR1 SGHTA and CDR2 FQGNSA. This CDR3 spans 15 amino acids. V lost 3 bases and J lost 1, with 11 bases in between.

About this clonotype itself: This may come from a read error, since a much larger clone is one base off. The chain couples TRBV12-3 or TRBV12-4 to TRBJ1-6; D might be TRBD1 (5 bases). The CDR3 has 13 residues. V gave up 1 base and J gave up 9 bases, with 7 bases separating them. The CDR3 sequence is CASSLDGGSPLHF. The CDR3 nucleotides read TGTGCCAGCAGTTTAGATGGGGGTTCACCCCTCCACTTT.

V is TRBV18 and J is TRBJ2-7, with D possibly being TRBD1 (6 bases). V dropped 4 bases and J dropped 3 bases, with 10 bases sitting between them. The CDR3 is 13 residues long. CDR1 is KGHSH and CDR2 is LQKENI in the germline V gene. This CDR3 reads CASSQRTDYEQYF. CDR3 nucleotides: TGTGCCAGCTCACAGAGGACAGACTACGAGCAGTACTTC.

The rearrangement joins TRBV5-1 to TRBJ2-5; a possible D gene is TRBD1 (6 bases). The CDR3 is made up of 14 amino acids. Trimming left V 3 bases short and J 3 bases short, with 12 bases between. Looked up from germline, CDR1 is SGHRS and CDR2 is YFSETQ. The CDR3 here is CASSSTGRKETQYF. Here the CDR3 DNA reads TGCGCCAGCAGCTCGACAGGACGTAAAGAGACCCAGTACTTC.

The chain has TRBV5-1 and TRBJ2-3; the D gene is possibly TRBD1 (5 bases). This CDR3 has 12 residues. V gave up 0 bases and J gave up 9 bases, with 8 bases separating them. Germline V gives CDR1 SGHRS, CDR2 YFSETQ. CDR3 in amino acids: CASSLEGPTQYF. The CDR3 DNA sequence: TGCGCCAGCAGCTTGGAGGGGCCGACGCAGTATTTT.

For the CDR3, the DNA is TGTGCCAGCAGCAAAGCGGGGACACAGAACACTGAAGCTTTCTTT. Amino acids: CASSKAGTQNTEAFF. This rearrangement joins TRBV21-1 to TRBJ1-1; the D call of TRBD1 is as the table states it, not checked on the DNA. TRBV21-1 is an annotated pseudogene. The CDR3 length is 15 residues.

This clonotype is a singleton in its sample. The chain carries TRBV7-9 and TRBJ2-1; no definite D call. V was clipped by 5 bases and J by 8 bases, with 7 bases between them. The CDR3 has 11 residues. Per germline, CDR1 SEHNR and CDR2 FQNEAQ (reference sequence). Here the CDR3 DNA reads TGTGCCAGCAGCCCGACTTATGAGCAGTTCTTC. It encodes CASSPTYEQFF.

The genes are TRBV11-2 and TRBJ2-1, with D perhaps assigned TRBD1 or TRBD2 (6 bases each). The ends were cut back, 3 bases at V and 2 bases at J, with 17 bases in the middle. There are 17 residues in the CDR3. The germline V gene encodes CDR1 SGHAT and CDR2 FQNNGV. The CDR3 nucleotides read TGTGCCAGCAGCTTGAGGAGGGCCGCAGGGGCCTACAATGAGCAGTTCTTC. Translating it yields CASSLRRAAGAYNEQFF.

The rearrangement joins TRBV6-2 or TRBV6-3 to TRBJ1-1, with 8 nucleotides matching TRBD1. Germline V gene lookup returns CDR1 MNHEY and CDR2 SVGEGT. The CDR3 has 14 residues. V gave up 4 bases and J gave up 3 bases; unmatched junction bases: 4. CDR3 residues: CASSFQQGDTEAFF. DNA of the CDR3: TGTGCCAGCAGTTTTCAACAGGGGGACACTGAAGCTTTCTTT.

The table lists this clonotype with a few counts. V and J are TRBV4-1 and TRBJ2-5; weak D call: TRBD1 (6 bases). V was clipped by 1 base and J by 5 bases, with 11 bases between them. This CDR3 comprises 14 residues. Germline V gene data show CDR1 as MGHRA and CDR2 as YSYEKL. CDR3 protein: CASSQVGARETQYF. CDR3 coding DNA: TGCGCCAGCAGCCAAGTGGGGGCCCGGGAGACCCAGTACTTC.

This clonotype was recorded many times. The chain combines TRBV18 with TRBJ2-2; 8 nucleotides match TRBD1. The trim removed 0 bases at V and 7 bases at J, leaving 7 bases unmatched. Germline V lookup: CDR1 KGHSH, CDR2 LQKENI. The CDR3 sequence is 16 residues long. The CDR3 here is CASSPPDRALIGELFF. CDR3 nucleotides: TGTGCCAGCTCACCACCGGACAGGGCATTAATCGGGGAGCTGTTTTTT.

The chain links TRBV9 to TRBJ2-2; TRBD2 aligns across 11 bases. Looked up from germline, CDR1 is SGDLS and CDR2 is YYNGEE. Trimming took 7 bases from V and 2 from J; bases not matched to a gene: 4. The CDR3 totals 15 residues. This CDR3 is CASGSGGANTGELFF. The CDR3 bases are TGTGCCAGCGGTAGCGGGGGGGCTAACACCGGGGAGCTGTTTTTT.

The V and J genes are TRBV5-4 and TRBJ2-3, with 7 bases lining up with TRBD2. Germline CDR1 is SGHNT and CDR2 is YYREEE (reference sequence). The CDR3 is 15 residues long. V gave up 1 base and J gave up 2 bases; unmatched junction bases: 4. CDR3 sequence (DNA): TGTGCCAGCAGCTTGAAACTAGCGCACACAGATACGCAGTATTTT. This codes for CASSLKLAHTDTQYF.

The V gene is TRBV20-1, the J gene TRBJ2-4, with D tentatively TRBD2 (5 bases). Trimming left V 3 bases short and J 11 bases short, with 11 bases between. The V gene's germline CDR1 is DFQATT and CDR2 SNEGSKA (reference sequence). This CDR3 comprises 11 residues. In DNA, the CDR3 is TGCAGTGCTAGGAGGGAAGAATTTCAGTACTTC. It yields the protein CSARREEFQYF.

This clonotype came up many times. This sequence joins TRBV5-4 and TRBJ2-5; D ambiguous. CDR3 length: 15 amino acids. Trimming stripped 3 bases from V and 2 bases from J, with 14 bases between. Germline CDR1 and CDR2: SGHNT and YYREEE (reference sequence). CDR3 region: CASSSPVQPQETQYF. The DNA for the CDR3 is TGTGCCAGCAGCTCCCCGGTCCAGCCTCAAGAGACCCAGTACTTC.

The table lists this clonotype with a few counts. CDR3 nucleotides: TGTGCCAGCAGCCTCTTTAACCTTAACACTGAAGCTTTCTTT. Translating it yields CASSLFNLNTEAFF. The V and J genes are TRBV6-2 or TRBV6-3 and TRBJ1-1; D unresolved. V lost 6 bases and J lost 2, with 13 bases in between. The CDR3 runs 14 residues. The germline CDR1 and CDR2 sequences are MNHEY and SVGEGT.

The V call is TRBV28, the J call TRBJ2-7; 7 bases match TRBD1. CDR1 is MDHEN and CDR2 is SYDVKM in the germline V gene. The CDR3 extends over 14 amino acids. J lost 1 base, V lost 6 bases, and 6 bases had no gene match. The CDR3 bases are TGTGCCAGCAGGGCGAGGGGGCTTTCCTACGAGCAGTACTTC. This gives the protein CASRARGLSYEQYF. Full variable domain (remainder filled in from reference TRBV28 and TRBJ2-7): DVKVTQSSRYLVKRTGEKVFLECVQDMDHENMFWYRQDPGLGLRLIYFSYDVKMKEKGDIPEGYSVSREKKERFSLILESASTNQTSMYLCASRARGLSYEQYFGPGTRLTVT.

The CDR3 DNA reads as TGTGCCAGCATAATAAGGAGGGCGGCCGACTACGAGCAGTACTTC. It specifies CASIIRRAADYEQYF. The V call is TRBV27, the J call TRBJ2-7; possible D gene TRBD2, 6 bases. This CDR3 has 15 residues. Germline loops: CDR1 MNHEY, CDR2 SMNVEV (reference sequence). The V end lost 7 bases, the J end lost 3 bases, and 19 bases lay between the germline ends.

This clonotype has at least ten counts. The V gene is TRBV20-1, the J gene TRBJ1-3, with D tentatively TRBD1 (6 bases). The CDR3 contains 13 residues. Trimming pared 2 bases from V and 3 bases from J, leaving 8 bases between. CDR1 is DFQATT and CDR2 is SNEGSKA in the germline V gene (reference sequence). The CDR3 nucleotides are TGCAGTGCTAGACAGGGGAATGGAAACACCATATATTTT. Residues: CSARQGNGNTIYF.

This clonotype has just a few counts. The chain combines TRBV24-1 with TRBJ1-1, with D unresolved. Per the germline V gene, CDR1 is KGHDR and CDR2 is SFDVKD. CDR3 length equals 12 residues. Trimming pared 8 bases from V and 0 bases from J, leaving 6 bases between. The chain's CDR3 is CATMGMNTEAFF. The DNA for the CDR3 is TGTGCCACCATGGGAATGAACACTGAAGCTTTCTTT.

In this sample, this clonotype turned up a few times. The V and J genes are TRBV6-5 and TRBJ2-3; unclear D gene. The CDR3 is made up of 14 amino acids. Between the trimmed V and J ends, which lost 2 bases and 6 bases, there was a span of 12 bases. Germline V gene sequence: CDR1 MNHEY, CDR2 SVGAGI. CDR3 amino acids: CASSYASTLDTQYF. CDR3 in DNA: TGTGCCAGCAGTTACGCGAGCACATTGGATACGCAGTATTTT.

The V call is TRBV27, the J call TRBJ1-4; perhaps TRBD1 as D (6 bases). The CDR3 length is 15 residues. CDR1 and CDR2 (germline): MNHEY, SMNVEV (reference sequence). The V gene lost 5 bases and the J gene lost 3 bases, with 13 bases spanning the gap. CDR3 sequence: CASSPLGASNEKLFF. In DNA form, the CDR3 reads TGTGCCAGCAGTCCCCTGGGGGCATCTAATGAAAAACTGTTTTTT.